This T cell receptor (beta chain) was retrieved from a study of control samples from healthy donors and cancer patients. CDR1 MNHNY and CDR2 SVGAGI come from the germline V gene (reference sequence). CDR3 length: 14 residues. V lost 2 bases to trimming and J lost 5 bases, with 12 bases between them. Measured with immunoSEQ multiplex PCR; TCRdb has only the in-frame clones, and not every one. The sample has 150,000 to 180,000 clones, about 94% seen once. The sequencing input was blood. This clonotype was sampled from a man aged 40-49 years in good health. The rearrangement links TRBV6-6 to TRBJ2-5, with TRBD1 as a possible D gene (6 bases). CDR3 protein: CASSYGQGKETQYF. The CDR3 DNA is TGTGCCAGCAGTTACGGCCAGGGGAAGGAGACCCAGTACTTC.